Presented here are 19 T cell receptor beta chains from one specimen sequenced in a study of response to subunit inactivated influenza vaccine. TCRdb ran MiXCR on the RT-PCR reads and lists one entry per CDR3 protein. The repertoire holds roughly 160,000 distinct CDR3 sequences, with roughly 11% as singletons. The sequencing here drew on non-naive T cells sorted from PBMCs, taken about 6 weeks after vaccination. The receptors shown here come from a man in his forties or fifties who received an inactivated influenza vaccine.

This clonotype was seen more than once but under ten times. The V call is TRBV21-1, the J call TRBJ2-5; the table assigns TRBD2, which was not confirmed against the DNA. TRBV21-1 is a known pseudogene. This CDR3 comprises 15 residues. The CDR3 nucleotides read TGTGCCAGCAGCATTTGGGGGAGGGGGCAAGAGACCCAGTACTTC. As protein: CASSIWGRGQETQYF.

This clonotype has ten or more counts. The chain links TRBV7-2 to TRBJ2-7; 9 nucleotides match TRBD2. The V gene end was trimmed by 5 bases and the J gene end by 0 bases; junction bases not matched to a gene: 5. Germline V lookup: CDR1 SGHTA, CDR2 FQGNSA. The length of the CDR3 is 15 residues. For the CDR3, the DNA is TGTGCCAGCAGCCGAAGCGGGGGGAACTCCTACGAGCAGTACTTC. It codes for CASSRSGGNSYEQYF. Full variable domain (remainder filled in from reference TRBV7-2 and TRBJ2-7): GAGVSQSPSNKVTEKGKDVELRCDPISGHTALYWYRQSLGQGLEFLIYFQGNSAPDKSGLPSDRFSAERTGGSVSTLTIQRTQQEDSAVYLCASSRSGGNSYEQYFGPGTRLTVT.

The chain employs TRBV6-1 and TRBJ1-5; the D gene is possibly TRBD1 (6 bases). Germline V gene lookup returns CDR1 MNHNS and CDR2 SASEGT. V was cut by 5 bases and J by 4 bases, with 12 bases left in between. This CDR3 is 14 amino acids long. CDR3 DNA: TGTGCCAGCAGTCCACAGGACAGAAATCAGCCCCAGCATTTT. This translates into CASSPQDRNQPQHF.

This clonotype has just a few counts. J is TRBJ2-5 and V is TRBV7-9; 8 bases match TRBD1. The germline gives CDR1 SEHNR, CDR2 FQNEAQ (reference sequence). The CDR3 consists of 15 residues. J lost 1 base, V lost 5 bases, and 6 bases had no gene match. CDR3 coding DNA: TGTGCCAGCAGCCGGCGACAGGGGCTCCAAGAGACCCAGTACTTC. It translates to CASSRRQGLQETQYF. Drawing the rest from reference TRBV7-9 and TRBJ2-5, the complete variable domain is DTGVSQNPRHKITKRGQNVTFRCDPISEHNRLYWYRQTLGQGPEFLTYFQNEAQLEKSRLLSDRFSAERPKGSFSTLEIQRTEQGDSAMYLCASSRRQGLQETQYFGPGTRLLVL.

This chain uses TRBV19 with TRBJ2-2, with 8 positions matching TRBD1. V lost 5 bases and J lost 5; bases outside the gene matches: 7. CDR3 length: 15 amino acids. From germline, CDR1 is LNHDA and CDR2 SQIVND (reference sequence). The CDR3 protein is CASSDRGVGTGELFF. Written as DNA, the CDR3 is TGTGCCAGTAGTGACAGGGGCGTGGGGACCGGGGAGCTGTTTTTT.

The chain recombines TRBV5-5 with TRBJ1-1; no definite D call. The germline CDR1 and CDR2 sequences are SGHKS and YYEKEE (reference sequence). The CDR3 loop spans 14 amino acids. With 4 bases removed from V and 5 bases from J, the gap between germline ends came to 15 bases. In DNA, the CDR3 is TGTGCCAGCAGCGCCTTGGTGTCGCGGACTGAAGCTTTCTTT. It is translated as CASSALVSRTEAFF.

This clonotype was found many times. This chain links TRBV13 with TRBJ2-7, with D tentatively TRBD1 (6 bases). The CDR3 runs 15 residues. Looked up from germline, CDR1 is PRHDT and CDR2 is FYEKMQ (reference sequence). Trimming took 5 bases from V and 1 from J, leaving 15 bases between them. The CDR3 here is CASSDSRQGSYEQYF. The CDR3 bases are TGTGCCAGCAGCGACTCCCGGCAGGGGTCCTACGAGCAGTACTTC.

This clonotype was detected a few times. The gene calls are TRBV28 and TRBJ2-7; perhaps TRBD2 as D (5 bases). Looked up from germline, CDR1 is MDHEN and CDR2 is SYDVKM. CDR3 length: 15 residues. Trimming cost V 4 bases and J 2 bases, with 15 bases left between them. The CDR3 region is CASSSPPRGAYEQYF. CDR3 in DNA: TGTGCCAGCAGTTCTCCCCCCCGGGGAGCCTACGAGCAGTACTTC.

This clonotype is medium-sized (0.01 to 0.1%) by share. This chain links TRBV20-1 with TRBJ2-5; D is unresolved. Germline V lookup: CDR1 DFQATT, CDR2 SNEGSKA (reference sequence). CDR3 length: 14 residues. Trimming left V 0 bases short and J 4 bases short, with 12 bases between. CDR3 sequence: CSARELDHPETQYF. The CDR3 region has the DNA TGCAGTGCTAGAGAGCTGGACCACCCAGAGACCCAGTACTTC.

This chain joins TRBV7-2 and TRBJ2-3, with 11 nucleotides matching TRBD1. Germline CDR1 reads SGHTA; CDR2 reads FQGNSA. The CDR3 extends over 15 amino acids. V trimming: 1 base; J trimming: 8 bases; junction bases outside the gene matches: 5. CDR3 nucleotide sequence: TGTGCCAGCAGCTTAGGGACAGGGGGCAGGGGTACGCAGTATTTT. This codes for CASSLGTGGRGTQYF.

This clonotype was recorded a few times. The genes are TRBV20-1 and TRBJ2-3; TRBD1 or TRBD2 may be the D gene (5 bases each). The CDR3 sequence is 15 residues long. Trimming took off 1 base at V and 0 bases at J, with 11 bases between the two ends. Per germline, CDR1 DFQATT and CDR2 SNEGSKA (reference sequence). The CDR3 sequence: CSARGGYTSTDTQYF. In DNA form, the CDR3 reads TGCAGTGCTAGAGGGGGGTATACTAGCACAGATACGCAGTATTTT.

The chain recombines TRBV5-8 with TRBJ2-7; tentatively, D is TRBD2 (5 bases). In germline, CDR1 is SGHTS, CDR2 YDEGEE. The CDR3 spans 15 residues. V was shortened by 0 bases and J by 2 bases, with 12 bases between the two germline ends. The CDR3 reads CASSLDAGETYEQYF. CDR3 DNA sequence: TGTGCCAGCAGCTTGGATGCGGGCGAAACCTACGAGCAGTACTTC.

There are many counts of this clonotype. The chain joins TRBV6-1 to TRBJ2-2; TRBD2 aligns across 7 bases. This CDR3 has 14 amino acids. V shed 5 bases, J shed 3 bases, and the junction held 3 bases outside the gene matches. Looked up from germline, CDR1 is MNHNS and CDR2 is SASEGT. As DNA, the CDR3 is TGTGCCAGCAGTCCAGGGAGGGACACCGGGGAGCTGTTTTTT. Protein product: CASSPGRDTGELFF.

The genes are TRBV3-1 and TRBJ2-3; TRBD2 agrees at 10 bases. Trimming cost V 1 base and J 2 bases; bases outside gene matches: 3. The CDR3 loop spans 16 amino acids. The germline V gene encodes CDR1 LGHDT and CDR2 YNNKEL (reference sequence). Here the CDR3 reads CASSQASGGPTDTQYF. CDR3 sequence (DNA): TGTGCCAGCAGCCAAGCTAGCGGGGGCCCCACAGATACGCAGTATTTT.

In its sample, this clonotype was seen a few times. The chain has TRBV20-1 and TRBJ2-5, with D possibly matching TRBD2 (6 bases). The CDR3 extends over 14 amino acids. Germline V gene lookup returns CDR1 DFQATT and CDR2 SNEGSKA (reference sequence). V lost 0 bases to trimming and J lost 5 bases, with 13 bases between them. The CDR3 here is CSAREAGTSETQYF. In DNA, the CDR3 is TGCAGTGCTAGAGAGGCGGGGACCTCTGAGACCCAGTACTTC.

This clonotype was detected only a few times. J is TRBJ2-2 and V is TRBV7-8; D perhaps matches TRBD1 (7 bases). Germline V gene lookup returns CDR1 SGHVS and CDR2 FQNEAQ. This CDR3 contains 17 residues. V was trimmed by 1 base and J by 0 bases, leaving 12 bases between them. For the CDR3, the DNA is TGTGCCAGCAGCTTAGAAGGCGGGACAGCGAACACCGGGGAGCTGTTTTTT. Protein product: CASSLEGGTANTGELFF. The variable domain in full, completed from reference TRBV7-8 and TRBJ2-2, reads GAGVSQSPRYKVAKRGQDVALRCDPISGHVSLFWYQQALGQGPEFLTYFQNEAQLDKSGLPSDRFFAERPEGSVSTLKIQRTQQEDSAVYLCASSLEGGTANTGELFFGEGSRLTVL.

This clonotype was seen only a few times. This sequence joins TRBV4-1 and TRBJ2-1; 8 positions match TRBD2. The CDR3 extends over 17 amino acids. V dropped 3 bases and J dropped 3; count of bases not matched to a gene: 10. Germline V gene lookup returns CDR1 MGHRA and CDR2 YSYEKL. The CDR3 DNA reads TGCGCCAGCAGCCAGGCGGGACTAGTGGAAAACTACAATGAGCAGTTCTTC. It is translated as CASSQAGLVENYNEQFF.

By share, this clonotype ranks as medium-sized (0.01 to 0.1%). The CDR3 sequence: CASSPAGSYEQYF. The DNA for the CDR3 is TGTGCCAGCAGTCCAGCGGGAAGCTACGAGCAGTACTTC. The chain employs TRBV6-1 and TRBJ2-7; 7 bases match TRBD2. The germline V gene encodes CDR1 MNHNS and CDR2 SASEGT. With 5 bases clipped from V and 3 bases from J, the junction kept 4 bases outside the gene matches. The CDR3 is 13 amino acids.

This clonotype was picked up a small number of times. The V and J genes are TRBV7-3 and TRBJ2-5, with TRBD1 identical over 9 bases. The CDR3 runs to 16 residues. Germline CDR1 is SGHTA and CDR2 is FQGTGA. V shed 0 bases, J shed 4 bases, and the junction held 6 bases outside the gene matches. The CDR3 spells CASSLTSGQGRETQYF. The CDR3 DNA is TGTGCCAGCAGCTTAACATCGGGACAGGGAAGAGAGACCCAGTACTTC.